This T cell receptor (beta chain) was captured in a study of neurological immune-mediated disorders. Study-level results: The greatest degree of TCR clonal expansion was observed in HTLV-1-associated myelopathy, with the lowest in multiple sclerosis, below that of healthy controls. There were no CDR3 amino acid sequences shared by expanded clones across subjects, a result suggesting private repertoires in all groups.

cDNA was made by 5'RACE with 10-nucleotide random UMIs. Using its own MiXCR run on the 5' RACE reads, TCRdb lists one record per CDR3 protein. The table lists about 38,000 distinct CDR3 sequences, approximately 7% of them singletons, with around 6% in the top ten. The study built sorted libraries from around 1 million CD4+ or CD8+ T cells. Germline CDR1 reads LGHNA; CDR2 reads YNFKEQ. Trimming pared 1 base from V and 1 base from J, leaving 11 bases between. The CDR3 runs 16 residues. The sample holds many counts of this clonotype. Its antigen remains unknown. V gene TRBV4-2 combines with J gene TRBJ2-1; no firm D call. The sequenced sample consisted of CD4+ T cells from blood. The sequence came from a man between 50 and 59 years old in good health. CDR3 nucleotides: TGTGCCAGCAGCCAAGGGTTAGGGCGTTCCTACAATGAGCAGTTCTTC. This codes for CASSQGLGRSYNEQFF.